This entry features one T cell receptor (beta chain) sequence. This record comes from a study of control samples from healthy donors and cancer patients. Profiling relied on immunoSEQ multiplex PCR, and the TCRdb table lists in-frame clones only, not all of them. The table shows 200,000 to 250,000 clones, with around 94% occurring only once. Sequenced: blood. This TCR came from a man aged 50 to 59 in good health.

The CDR3 loop reads CASSDRDRVNEKLFF. In DNA form, the CDR3 reads TGTGCCAGCAGTGACCGGGACAGGGTTAATGAAAAACTGTTTTTT. The chain has TRBV6-1 and TRBJ1-4; 9 bases map to TRBD1. CDR1 and CDR2 (germline): MNHNS, SASEGT. CDR3 length: 15 residues. J gave up 4 bases and V 3 bases, and 3 bases lay outside the gene matches.